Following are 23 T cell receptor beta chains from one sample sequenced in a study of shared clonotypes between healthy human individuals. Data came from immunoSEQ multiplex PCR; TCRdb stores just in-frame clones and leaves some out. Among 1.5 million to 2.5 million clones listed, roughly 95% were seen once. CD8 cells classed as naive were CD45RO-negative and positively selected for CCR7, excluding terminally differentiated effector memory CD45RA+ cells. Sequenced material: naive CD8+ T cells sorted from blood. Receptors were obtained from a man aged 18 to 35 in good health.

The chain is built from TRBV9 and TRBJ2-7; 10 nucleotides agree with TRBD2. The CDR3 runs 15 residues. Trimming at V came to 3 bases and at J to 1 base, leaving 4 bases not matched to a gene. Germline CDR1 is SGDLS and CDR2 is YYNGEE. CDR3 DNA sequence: TGTGCCAGCAGCGCTAGCGGGAGAGGGTCCTACGAGCAGTACTTC. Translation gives CASSASGRGSYEQYF.

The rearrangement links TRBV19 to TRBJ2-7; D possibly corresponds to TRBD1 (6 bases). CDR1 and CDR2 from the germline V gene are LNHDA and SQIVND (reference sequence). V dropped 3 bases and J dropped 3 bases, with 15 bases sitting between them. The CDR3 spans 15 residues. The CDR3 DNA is TGTGCCAGTAGTATTTCACAGGGAGCGATCTACGAGCAGTACTTC. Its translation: CASSISQGAIYEQYF.

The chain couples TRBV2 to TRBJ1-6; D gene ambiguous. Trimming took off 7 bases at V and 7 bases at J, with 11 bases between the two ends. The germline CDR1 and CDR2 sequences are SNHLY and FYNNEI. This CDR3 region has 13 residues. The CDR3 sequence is CASIVSSNSPLHF. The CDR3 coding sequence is TGTGCCAGCATAGTCAGTTCCAATTCACCCCTCCACTTT. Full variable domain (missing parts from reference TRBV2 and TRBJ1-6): EPEVTQTPSHQVTQMGQEVILRCVPISNHLYFYWYRQILGQKVEFLVSFYNNEISEKSEIFDDQFSVERPDGSNFTLKIRSTKLEDSAMYFCASIVSSNSPLHFGNGTRLTVT.

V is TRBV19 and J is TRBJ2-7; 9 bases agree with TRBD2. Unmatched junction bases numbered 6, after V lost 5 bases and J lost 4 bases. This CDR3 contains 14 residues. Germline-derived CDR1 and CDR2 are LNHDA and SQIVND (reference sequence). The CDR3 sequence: CASSFGGGEYEQYF. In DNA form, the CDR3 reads TGTGCCAGTAGTTTTGGCGGGGGGGAATACGAGCAGTACTTC.

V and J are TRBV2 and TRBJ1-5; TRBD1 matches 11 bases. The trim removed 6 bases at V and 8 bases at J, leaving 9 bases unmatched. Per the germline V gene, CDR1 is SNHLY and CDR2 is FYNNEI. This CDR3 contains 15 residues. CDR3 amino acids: CASRRDRGISEPQHF. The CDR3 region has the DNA TGTGCCAGCAGGAGGGACAGGGGGATAAGTGAGCCCCAGCATTTT.

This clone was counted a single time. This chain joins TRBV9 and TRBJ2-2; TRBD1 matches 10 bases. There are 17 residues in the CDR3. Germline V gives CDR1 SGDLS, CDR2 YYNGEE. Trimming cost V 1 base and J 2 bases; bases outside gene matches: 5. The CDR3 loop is CASSVPRTGGNTGELFF. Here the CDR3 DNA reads TGTGCCAGCAGCGTACCTCGGACAGGGGGTAACACCGGGGAGCTGTTTTTT.

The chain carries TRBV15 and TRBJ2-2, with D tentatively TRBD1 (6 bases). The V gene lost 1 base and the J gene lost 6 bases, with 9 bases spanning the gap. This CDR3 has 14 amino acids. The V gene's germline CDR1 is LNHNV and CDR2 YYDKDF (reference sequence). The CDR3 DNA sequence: TGTGCCACCAGCAGAGCCAGGGGACCCGGGGAGCTGTTTTTT. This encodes CATSRARGPGELFF.

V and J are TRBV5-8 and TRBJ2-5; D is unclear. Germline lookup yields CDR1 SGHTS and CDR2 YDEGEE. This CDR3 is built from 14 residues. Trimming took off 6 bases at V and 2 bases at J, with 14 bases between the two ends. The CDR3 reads CASTSPDEQETQYF. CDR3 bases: TGTGCCAGCACCTCCCCGGACGAACAAGAGACCCAGTACTTC.

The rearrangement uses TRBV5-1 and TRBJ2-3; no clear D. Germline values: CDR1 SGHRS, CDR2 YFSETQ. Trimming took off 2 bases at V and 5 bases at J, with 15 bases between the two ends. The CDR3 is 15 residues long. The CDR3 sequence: CASSFLGPLGDTQYF. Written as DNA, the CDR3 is TGCGCCAGCAGCTTTCTCGGACCGCTTGGAGATACGCAGTATTTT.

The CDR3 DNA reads TGCGCCAGCAGCCCTACGATAGGTGCGAACACTGAAGCTTTCTTT. Its translation is CASSPTIGANTEAFF. The rearrangement links TRBV4-1 to TRBJ1-1; no firm D call. The CDR3 sequence is 15 residues long. V lost 4 bases, J lost 1 base, and 13 bases lay in between. Looked up from germline, CDR1 is MGHRA and CDR2 is YSYEKL.

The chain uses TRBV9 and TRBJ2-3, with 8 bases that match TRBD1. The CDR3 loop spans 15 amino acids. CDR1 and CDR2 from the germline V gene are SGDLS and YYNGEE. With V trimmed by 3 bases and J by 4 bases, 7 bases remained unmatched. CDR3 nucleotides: TGTGCCAGCAGCGCACGTTTACAGGGGGCAGATACGCAGTATTTT. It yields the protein CASSARLQGADTQYF.

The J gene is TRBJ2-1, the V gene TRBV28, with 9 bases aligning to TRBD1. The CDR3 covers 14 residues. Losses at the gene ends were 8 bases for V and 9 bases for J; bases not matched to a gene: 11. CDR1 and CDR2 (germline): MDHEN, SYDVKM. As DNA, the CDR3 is TGTGCCAGCCTTGGACAGGGGTTTAAGGGTGAGCAGTTCTTC. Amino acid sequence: CASLGQGFKGEQFF.

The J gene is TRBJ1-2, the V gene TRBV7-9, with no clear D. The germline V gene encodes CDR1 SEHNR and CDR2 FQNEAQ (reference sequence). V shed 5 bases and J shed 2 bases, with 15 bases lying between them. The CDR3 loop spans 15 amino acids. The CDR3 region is CASSLGSRPNYGYTF. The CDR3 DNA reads TGTGCCAGCAGCCTAGGTTCACGCCCGAACTATGGCTACACCTTC.

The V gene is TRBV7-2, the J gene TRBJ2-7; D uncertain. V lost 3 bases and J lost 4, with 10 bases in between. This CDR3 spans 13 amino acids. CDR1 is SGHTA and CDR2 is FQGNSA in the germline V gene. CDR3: CASSFGDLYEQYF. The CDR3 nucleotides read TGTGCCAGCAGCTTTGGGGATTTGTACGAGCAGTACTTC.

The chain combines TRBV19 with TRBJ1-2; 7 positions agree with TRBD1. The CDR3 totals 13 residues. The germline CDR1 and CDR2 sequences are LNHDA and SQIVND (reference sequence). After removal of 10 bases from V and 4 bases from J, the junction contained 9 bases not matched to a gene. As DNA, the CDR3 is TGTGCCACCCGATTAGGGGGCGTCTATGGCTACACCTTC. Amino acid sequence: CATRLGGVYGYTF.

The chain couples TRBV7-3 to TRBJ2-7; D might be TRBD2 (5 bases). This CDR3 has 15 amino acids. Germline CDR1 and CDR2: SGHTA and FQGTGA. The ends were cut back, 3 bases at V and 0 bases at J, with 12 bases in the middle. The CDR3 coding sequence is TGTGCCAGCAGCTTCTTCGGAGGTGGCTCCTACGAGCAGTACTTC. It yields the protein CASSFFGGGSYEQYF.

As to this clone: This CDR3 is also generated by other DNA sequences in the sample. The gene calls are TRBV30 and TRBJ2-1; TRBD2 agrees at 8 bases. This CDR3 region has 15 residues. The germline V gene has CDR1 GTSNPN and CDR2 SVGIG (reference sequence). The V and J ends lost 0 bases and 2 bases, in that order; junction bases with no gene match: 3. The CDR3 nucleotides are TGTGCCTGGAGTGTAGGAGCGGGAGCCTACAATGAGCAGTTCTTC. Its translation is CAWSVGAGAYNEQFF.

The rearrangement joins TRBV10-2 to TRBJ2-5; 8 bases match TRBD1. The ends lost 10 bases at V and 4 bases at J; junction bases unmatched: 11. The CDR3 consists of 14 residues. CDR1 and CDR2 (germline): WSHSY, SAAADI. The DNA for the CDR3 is TGCGCCACTGAGGGTGGACAGGGTCTAGAGACCCAGTACTTC. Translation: CATEGGQGLETQYF.

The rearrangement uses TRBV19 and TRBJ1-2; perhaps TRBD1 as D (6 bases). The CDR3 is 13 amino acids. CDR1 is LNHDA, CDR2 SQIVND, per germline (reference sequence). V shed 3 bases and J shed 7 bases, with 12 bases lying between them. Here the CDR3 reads CASSIWGAPGYTF. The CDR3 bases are TGTGCCAGTAGTATTTGGGGGGCGCCTGGCTACACCTTC.

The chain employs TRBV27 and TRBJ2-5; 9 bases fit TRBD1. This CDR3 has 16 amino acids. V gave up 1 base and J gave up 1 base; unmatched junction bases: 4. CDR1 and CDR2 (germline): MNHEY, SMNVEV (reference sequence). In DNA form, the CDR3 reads TGTGCCAGCAGTTTATACCCGGGACAGGGCCAAGAGACCCAGTACTTC. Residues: CASSLYPGQGQETQYF.

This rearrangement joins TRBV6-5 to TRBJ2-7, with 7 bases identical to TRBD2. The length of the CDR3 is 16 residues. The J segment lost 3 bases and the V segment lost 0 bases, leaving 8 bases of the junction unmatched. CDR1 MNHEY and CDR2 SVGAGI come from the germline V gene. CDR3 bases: TGTGCCAGCAGTTACTCGGGGGACTACGCTAACTACGAGCAGTACTTC. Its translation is CASSYSGDYANYEQYF.

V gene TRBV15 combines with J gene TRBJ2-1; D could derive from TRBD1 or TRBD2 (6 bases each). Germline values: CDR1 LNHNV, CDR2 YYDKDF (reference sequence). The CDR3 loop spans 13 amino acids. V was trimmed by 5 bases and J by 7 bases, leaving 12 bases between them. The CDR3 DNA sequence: TGTGCCACCAGCCTCCGGGGGCTGAATGAGCAGTTCTTC. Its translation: CATSLRGLNEQFF.

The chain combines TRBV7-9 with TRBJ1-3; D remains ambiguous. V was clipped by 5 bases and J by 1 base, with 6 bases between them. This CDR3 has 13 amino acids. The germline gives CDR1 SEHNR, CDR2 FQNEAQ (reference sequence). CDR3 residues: CASSPLSGNTIYF. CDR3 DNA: TGTGCCAGCAGCCCTTTATCTGGAAACACCATATATTTT.